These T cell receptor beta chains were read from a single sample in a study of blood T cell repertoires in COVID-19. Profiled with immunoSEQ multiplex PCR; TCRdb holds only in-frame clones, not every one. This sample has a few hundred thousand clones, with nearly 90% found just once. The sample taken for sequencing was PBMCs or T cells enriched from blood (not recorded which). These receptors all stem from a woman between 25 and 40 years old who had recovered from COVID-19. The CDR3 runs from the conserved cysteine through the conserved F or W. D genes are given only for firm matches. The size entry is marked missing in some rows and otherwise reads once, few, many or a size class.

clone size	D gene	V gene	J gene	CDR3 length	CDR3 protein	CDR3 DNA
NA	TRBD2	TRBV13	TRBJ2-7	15	CASSTRTSAAYEQYF	TGTGCCAGCAGCACCCGGACTAGCGCCGCCTACGAGCAGTACTTC
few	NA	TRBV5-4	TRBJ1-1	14	CASSLHPGNTEAFF	TGTGCCAGCAGCCTACATCCGGGGAACACTGAAGCTTTCTTT
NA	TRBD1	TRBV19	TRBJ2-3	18	CASSNHRGPRTSTDTQYF	TGTGCCAGTAGTAACCACAGGGGACCCAGAACCAGCACAGATACGCAGTATTTT
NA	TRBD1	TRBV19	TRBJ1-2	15	CASSPGTGVHYGYTF	TGTGCCAGTAGTCCCGGGACAGGGGTCCACTATGGCTACACCTTC
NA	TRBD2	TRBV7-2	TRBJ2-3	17	CASSRPGGSGATDTQYF	TGTGCCAGCAGCCGCCCAGGAGGGAGCGGGGCTACAGATACGCAGTATTTT
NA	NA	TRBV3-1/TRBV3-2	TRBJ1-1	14	CASSQVNRNTEAFF	TGTGCCAGCAGCCAAGTTAACAGAAACACTGAAGCTTTCTTT
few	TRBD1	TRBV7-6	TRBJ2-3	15	CASSFGTGGTDTQYF	TGTGCCAGCAGCTTCGGGACAGGGGGCACAGATACGCAGTATTTT
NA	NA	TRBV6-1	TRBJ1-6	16	CASSEVVRSYNSPLHF	TGTGCCAGCAGTGAAGTAGTTCGCTCCTATAATTCACCCCTCCACTTT
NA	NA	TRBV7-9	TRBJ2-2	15	CASSPGQGNTGELFF	TGTGCCAGCAGCCCCGGCCAGGGCAACACCGGGGAGCTGTTTTTT
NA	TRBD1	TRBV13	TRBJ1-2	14	CASSHRQGDYGYTF	TGTGCCAGCAGCCACCGACAGGGTGACTATGGCTACACCTTC
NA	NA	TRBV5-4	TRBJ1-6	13	CASSPELRSPLHF	TGTGCCAGCAGCCCCGAATTGCGTTCACCCCTCCACTTT
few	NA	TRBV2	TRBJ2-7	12	CASSTTAYEQYF	TGTGCCAGCAGTACCACAGCCTACGAGCAGTACTTC
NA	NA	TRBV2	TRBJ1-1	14	CASSLDNGQAEAFF	TGTGCCAGCAGCCTGGACAACGGGCAGGCTGAAGCTTTCTTT
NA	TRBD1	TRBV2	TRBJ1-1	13	CASWGTGGPMAFF	TGTGCCAGCTGGGGGACAGGGGGGCCCATGGCTTTCTTT
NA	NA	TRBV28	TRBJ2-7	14	CASSLWGGLYEQYF	TGTGCCAGCAGTTTATGGGGGGGACTCTACGAGCAGTACTTC
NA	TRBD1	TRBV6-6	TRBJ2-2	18	CASSPKLGQGANTGELFF	TGTGCCAGCAGTCCTAAGCTTGGACAGGGGGCGAACACCGGGGAGCTGTTTTTT
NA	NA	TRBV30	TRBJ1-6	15	CAWIRRGNNNSPLHF	TGTGCCTGGATTAGGAGGGGAAACAATAATTCACCCCTCCACTTT
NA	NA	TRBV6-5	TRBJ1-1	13	CASSPRQDTEAFF	TGTGCCAGCAGCCCGAGACAGGACACTGAAGCTTTCTTT
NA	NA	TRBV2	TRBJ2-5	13	CASIGAGQGTQYF	TGTGCCAGCATAGGAGCGGGCCAAGGGACCCAGTACTTC
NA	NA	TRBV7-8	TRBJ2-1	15	CASSNRQYTYNEQFF	TGTGCCAGCAGCAACAGACAGTACACCTACAATGAGCAGTTCTTC
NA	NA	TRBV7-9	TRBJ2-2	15	CASSPVRPDTGELFF	TGTGCCAGCAGCCCCGTGAGGCCCGACACCGGGGAGCTGTTTTTT
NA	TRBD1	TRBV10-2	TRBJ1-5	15	CASSEGTGGGQPQHF	TGCGCCAGCAGTGAGGGGACAGGGGGCGGTCAGCCCCAGCATTTT
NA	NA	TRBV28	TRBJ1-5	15	CASSSSRTVNQPQHF	TGTGCCAGCAGTTCTTCCAGGACAGTCAATCAGCCCCAGCATTTT
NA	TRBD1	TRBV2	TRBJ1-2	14	CASSEGTANYGYTF	TGTGCCAGCAGTGAGGGGACAGCTAACTATGGCTACACCTTC
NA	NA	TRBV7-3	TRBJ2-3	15	CASSINEASADTQYF	TGTGCCAGCAGCATCAATGAGGCTAGCGCAGATACGCAGTATTTT
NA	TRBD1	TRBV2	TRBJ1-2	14	CASSVKTGGDGYTF	TGTGCCAGCAGTGTGAAGACAGGGGGGGATGGCTACACCTTC
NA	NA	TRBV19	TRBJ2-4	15	CASSGWAGRGNIQYF	TGTGCCAGTAGTGGATGGGCCGGCAGGGGCAACATTCAGTACTTC
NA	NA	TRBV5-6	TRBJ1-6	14	CASSWRGYNSPLHF	TGTGCCAGCAGCTGGCGGGGGTATAATTCACCCCTCCACTTT
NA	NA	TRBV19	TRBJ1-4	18	CASSMRGAGDATNEKLFF	TGTGCCAGTAGTATGCGGGGGGCTGGAGATGCAACTAATGAAAAACTGTTTTTT
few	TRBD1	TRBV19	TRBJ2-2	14	CASRPDRAGGELFF	TGTGCCAGTAGACCGGACAGGGCTGGCGGGGAGCTGTTTTTT
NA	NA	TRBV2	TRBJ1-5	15	CASSEEDSRYQPQHF	TGTGCCAGCAGTGAGGAGGACAGCCGGTATCAGCCCCAGCATTTT
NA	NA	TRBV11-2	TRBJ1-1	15	CASSRRRKWNTEAFF	TGTGCCAGCAGCCGTAGGAGGAAATGGAACACTGAAGCTTTCTTT
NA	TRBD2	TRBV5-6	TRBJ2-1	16	CASSWRTSISYNEQFF	TGTGCCAGCAGCTGGAGGACTAGCATCTCCTACAATGAGCAGTTCTTC
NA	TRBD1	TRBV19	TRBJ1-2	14	CASRPTGTGQGYTF	TGTGCCAGTAGACCAACCGGGACAGGGCAAGGCTACACCTTC
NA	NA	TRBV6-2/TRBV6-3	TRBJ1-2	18	CASSSPPRGRTNNYGYTF	TGTGCCAGCAGTAGCCCACCCAGAGGACGGACAAATAACTATGGCTACACCTTC